These 13 T cell receptor beta chains were all obtained from the same sample, sequenced in a study of blood T cell repertoires in COVID-19. This table comes from immunoSEQ multiplex PCR, and its TCRdb copy is limited to in-frame clones, with some not included. Of 200,000 to 300,000 clones in the sample, 75% to 85% were seen once. The specimen sequenced was peripheral blood. Receptors were obtained from a man aged 40-49 years who had recovered from COVID-19.

The gene calls are TRBV6-5 and TRBJ1-2; D is unresolved. This CDR3 is built from 13 residues. Trimming shortened V by 1 base and J by 7 bases, and 10 bases separated the two germline ends. Germline-derived CDR1 and CDR2 are MNHEY and SVGAGI. The CDR3 DNA follows: TGTGCCAGCAGTTACTTGTTGGGCTCTGGCTACACCTTC. Translating it yields CASSYLLGSGYTF.

V usage is TRBV7-9 and J usage is TRBJ2-3; 7 bases line up with TRBD2. Trimming at V came to 6 bases and at J to 4 bases, leaving 7 bases not matched to a gene. Germline-derived CDR1 and CDR2 are SEHNR and FQNEAQ (reference sequence). The CDR3 length is 14 residues. The CDR3 DNA reads as TGTGCCAGCAGTTCGACTAGCTACGCAGATACGCAGTATTTT. Translating gives CASSSTSYADTQYF.

This clone was seen more than once but under ten times. The chain is built from TRBV7-2 and TRBJ2-3; the D gene is possibly TRBD2 (5 bases). The CDR3 covers 15 residues. CDR1 SGHTA and CDR2 FQGNSA come from the germline V gene. V shed 6 bases and J shed 6 bases, with 19 bases lying between them. CDR3 sequence reads: CASSKATSYGDTQYF. The CDR3 DNA reads TGTGCCAGCAGTAAAGCTACTAGTTATGGGGATACGCAGTATTTT. Full variable domain (missing parts from reference TRBV7-2 and TRBJ2-3): GAGVSQSPSNKVTEKGKDVELRCDPISGHTALYWYRQSLGQGLEFLIYFQGNSAPDKSGLPSDRFSAERTGGSVSTLTIQRTQQEDSAVYLCASSKATSYGDTQYFGPGTRLTVL.

The chain employs TRBV12-5 and TRBJ2-6; 7 bases fit TRBD1. CDR1 is LGHNT and CDR2 is FRNRAP in the germline V gene. V lost 8 bases, J lost 0 bases, and 13 bases stayed unmatched. The CDR3 totals 18 residues. The CDR3 spells CASTAPGQQLSGANVLTF. The CDR3, as DNA: TGTGCTAGTACCGCACCGGGACAGCAACTCTCTGGGGCCAACGTCCTGACTTTC. The full variable domain, completed using reference TRBV12-5 and TRBJ2-6, is DARVTQTPRHKVTEMGQEVTMRCQPILGHNTVFWYRQTMMQGLELLAYFRNRAPLDDSGMPKDRFSAEMPDATLATLKIQPSEPRDSAVYFCASTAPGQQLSGANVLTFGAGSRLTVL.

The chain is built from TRBV30 and TRBJ2-7; 8 bases match TRBD1. V dropped 8 bases and J dropped 5; count of bases not matched to a gene: 8. The CDR3 sequence is 12 residues long. The germline gives CDR1 GTSNPN, CDR2 SVGIG (reference sequence). CDR3 in amino acids: CAQTTGVHEQYF. The CDR3 coding sequence is TGTGCCCAAACGACAGGGGTCCACGAGCAGTACTTC.

The rearrangement joins TRBV10-3 to TRBJ1-1; no clear D gene. The CDR3 sequence is 12 residues long. V was shortened by 6 bases and J by 1 base, with 6 bases between the two germline ends. CDR1 is ENHRY and CDR2 is SYGVKD in the germline V gene. In DNA, the CDR3 is TGTGCCATCAGACCAGGGAACACTGAAGCTTTCTTT. The encoded protein is CAIRPGNTEAFF.

The count of this clone is one. The chain uses TRBV18 and TRBJ2-7; 9 bases are shared with TRBD1. J lost 2 bases, V lost 2 bases, and 4 bases had no gene match. CDR1 is KGHSH and CDR2 is LQKENI in the germline V gene. CDR3 size: 15 residues. CDR3 coding DNA: TGTGCCAGCTCACCATGGGGACAGGGTACCTACGAGCAGTACTTC. This gives the protein CASSPWGQGTYEQYF.

The V gene is TRBV6-4, the J gene TRBJ2-5, with TRBD2 identical over 10 bases. With 0 bases clipped from V and 5 bases from J, the junction kept 6 bases outside the gene matches. The germline V gene has CDR1 MRHNA and CDR2 SNTAGT. This CDR3 comprises 16 residues. The DNA for the CDR3 is TGTGCCAGCAGTGACTCATTAGCGGGGGGAGGGGAGACCCAGTACTTC. This codes for CASSDSLAGGGETQYF.

CDR3 region: CASSEGGKGADTQYF. The CDR3 region has the DNA TGTGCCAGCAGTGAAGGTGGTAAGGGGGCAGATACGCAGTATTTT. The chain is built from TRBV6-1 and TRBJ2-3; the D gene is possibly TRBD1 (6 bases). Germline assignment: CDR1 MNHNS and CDR2 SASEGT. The V and J ends lost 1 base and 4 bases respectively, with 12 bases between them. This CDR3 comprises 15 residues.

V is TRBV11-2 and J is TRBJ2-7; 9 nucleotides match TRBD2. This CDR3 is built from 16 residues. The V gene's germline CDR1 is SGHAT and CDR2 FQNNGV. Unmatched junction bases numbered 15, after V lost 6 bases and J lost 6 bases. CDR3 sequence (DNA): TGTGCCAGCAGTCGCGGTGCGGCTAGCGGGGCCTCCGAGCAGTACTTC. Protein sequence: CASSRGAASGASEQYF.

V is TRBV20-1 and J is TRBJ2-3, with no clear D. Germline assignment: CDR1 DFQATT and CDR2 SNEGSKA (reference sequence). V lost 3 bases and J 1 base, leaving 8 bases between the germline ends. The CDR3 is 13 amino acids. The CDR3 reads CSASLEGTDTQYF. As DNA, the CDR3 is TGCAGTGCTAGTCTCGAGGGCACAGATACGCAGTATTTT.

The CDR3: CASGLQVRYEQYF. CDR3 nucleotide sequence: TGTGCCAGCGGTCTCCAGGTCCGCTACGAGCAGTACTTC. The chain couples TRBV21-1 to TRBJ2-7; the D call in the table, TRBD1, was not verified against the DNA. TRBV21-1 is noted as a pseudogene. CDR3 length: 13 amino acids.

The gene calls are TRBV9 and TRBJ1-1; perhaps TRBD1 as D (5 bases). This CDR3 comprises 18 residues. Trimming cost V 2 bases and J 3 bases, with 23 bases left between them. The V gene's germline CDR1 is SGDLS and CDR2 YYNGEE. The CDR3, as DNA: TGTGCCAGCAGCGTGTCTACCTTTACCGGGGGGAAGGACACTGAAGCTTTCTTT. Its translation is CASSVSTFTGGKDTEAFF.